Here is one T cell receptor beta chain with its context. Time point denoted: pre-sensitization, week 0. Sample treatment: therapeutic diphenylcyclopropenone sensitization with weekly scalp DPC. The sample comes from a study of human T cells and chemical hapten exposure. Study-wide context: 0.01% DPC was applied to the upper back in patch tests, which were read at 6 days.

One entry per CDR3 protein results from TCRdb running MiXCR on the RACE reads. The sample holds 300,000 to 450,000 distinct CDR3 sequences; roughly 4.6% are singletons and the top ten take 2.5% to 3%. Germline V lookup: CDR1 SGHTA, CDR2 FQGNSA. The CDR3 consists of 15 residues. The germline V and J ends were trimmed by 2 bases and 5 bases, with 13 bases remaining between them. This chain links TRBV7-2 with TRBJ2-1, with a tentative D call TRBD1 (5 bases). The sequencing used whole blood, collected in connection with sensitization to the hapten diphenylcyclopropenone (DPC). This receptor was obtained from a woman aged 45 to 65 with alopecia areata. Some clones in this sample may be carry-over from other donors' samples. The CDR3 DNA follows: TGTGCCAGCAGCTTATATCAGGGAAGCAACAATGAGCAGTTCTTC. The encoded protein is CASSLYQGSNNEQFF.